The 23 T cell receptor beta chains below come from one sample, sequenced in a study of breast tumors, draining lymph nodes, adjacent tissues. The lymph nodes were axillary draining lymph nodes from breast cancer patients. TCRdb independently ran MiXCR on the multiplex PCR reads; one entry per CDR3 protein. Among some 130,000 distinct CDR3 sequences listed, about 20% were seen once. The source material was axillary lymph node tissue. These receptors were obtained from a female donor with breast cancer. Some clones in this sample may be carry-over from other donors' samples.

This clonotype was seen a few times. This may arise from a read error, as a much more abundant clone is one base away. CDR3 nucleotides: TGTGCCAGCAGCTTCGGGACAAGTGACTACGAGCAGTACTTC. Translated: CASSFGTSDYEQYF. This rearrangement joins TRBV7-9 to TRBJ2-7; tentatively, D is TRBD1 (6 bases). Germline V lookup: CDR1 SEHNR, CDR2 FQNEAQ (reference sequence). This CDR3 contains 14 residues. The V end was cut by 3 bases, the J end by 3 bases, with 12 bases between.

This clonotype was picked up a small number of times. CDR3: CASSFRQGGSTLSGANVLTF. In nucleotides, the CDR3 is TGTGCCAGTAGTTTTAGACAGGGGGGTTCAACCCTCTCTGGGGCCAACGTCCTGACTTTC. This chain connects TRBV19 to TRBJ2-6; TRBD1 aligns across 9 bases. Germline V CDR1 and CDR2: LNHDA, SQIVND (reference sequence). The CDR3 runs 20 residues. The V segment lost 5 bases and the J segment 0 bases; nucleotides outside the gene matches: 14.

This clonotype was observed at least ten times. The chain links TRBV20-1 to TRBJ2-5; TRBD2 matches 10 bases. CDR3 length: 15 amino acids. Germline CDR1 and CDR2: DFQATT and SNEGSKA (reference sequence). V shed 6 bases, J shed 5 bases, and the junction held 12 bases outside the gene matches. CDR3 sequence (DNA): TGCAGTGCCAGACCACTAGCGGGAAGGACGGAGACCCAGTACTTC. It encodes CSARPLAGRTETQYF.

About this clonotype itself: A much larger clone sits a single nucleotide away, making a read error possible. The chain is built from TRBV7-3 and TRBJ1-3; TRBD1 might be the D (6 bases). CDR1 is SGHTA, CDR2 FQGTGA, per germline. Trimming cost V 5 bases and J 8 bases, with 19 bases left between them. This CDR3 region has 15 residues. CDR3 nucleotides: TGTGCCAGCAGCCCGAGGGGGGGGCCGGGAGACACCATATATTTT. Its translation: CASSPRGGPGDTIYF.

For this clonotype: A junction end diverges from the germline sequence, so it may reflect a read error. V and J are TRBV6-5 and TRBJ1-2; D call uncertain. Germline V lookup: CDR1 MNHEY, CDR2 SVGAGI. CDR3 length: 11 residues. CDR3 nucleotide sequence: TGTGGCAGCCGAGGCCTCTATGGCTACACCTTC. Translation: CGSRGLYGYTF.

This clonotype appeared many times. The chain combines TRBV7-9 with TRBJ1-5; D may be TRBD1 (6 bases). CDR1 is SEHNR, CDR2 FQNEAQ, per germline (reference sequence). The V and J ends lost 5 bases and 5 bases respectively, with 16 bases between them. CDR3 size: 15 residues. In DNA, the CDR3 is TGTGCCAGCAGCGAGGGCCAGGGGCTATATCAGCCCCAGCATTTT. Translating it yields CASSEGQGLYQPQHF. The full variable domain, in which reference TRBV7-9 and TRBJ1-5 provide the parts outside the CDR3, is DTGVSQNPRHKITKRGQNVTFRCDPISEHNRLYWYRQTLGQGPEFLTYFQNEAQLEKSRLLSDRFSAERPKGSFSTLEIQRTEQGDSAMYLCASSEGQGLYQPQHFGDGTRLSIL.

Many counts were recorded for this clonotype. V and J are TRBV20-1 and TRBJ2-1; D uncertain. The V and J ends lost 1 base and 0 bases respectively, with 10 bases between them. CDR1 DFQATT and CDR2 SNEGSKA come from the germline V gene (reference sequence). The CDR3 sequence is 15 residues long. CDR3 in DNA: TGCAGTGCTAGAGGCCTGGCGGACTCCTACAATGAGCAGTTCTTC. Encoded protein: CSARGLADSYNEQFF.

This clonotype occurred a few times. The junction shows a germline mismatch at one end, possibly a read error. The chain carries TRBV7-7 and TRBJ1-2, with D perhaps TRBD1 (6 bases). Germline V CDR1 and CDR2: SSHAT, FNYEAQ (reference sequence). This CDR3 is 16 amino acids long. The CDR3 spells CASSSSGRGYWYGYTF. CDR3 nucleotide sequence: TGTGCTAGCAGCTCCTCGGGCAGGGGTTATTGGTATGGCTACACCTTC.

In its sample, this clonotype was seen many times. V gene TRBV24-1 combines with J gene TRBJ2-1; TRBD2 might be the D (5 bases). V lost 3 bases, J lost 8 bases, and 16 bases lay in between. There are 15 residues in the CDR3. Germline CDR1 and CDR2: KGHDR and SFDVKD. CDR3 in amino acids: CATSDQRTGTDEQFF. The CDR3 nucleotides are TGTGCCACCAGTGATCAGCGGACGGGTACGGATGAGCAGTTCTTC.

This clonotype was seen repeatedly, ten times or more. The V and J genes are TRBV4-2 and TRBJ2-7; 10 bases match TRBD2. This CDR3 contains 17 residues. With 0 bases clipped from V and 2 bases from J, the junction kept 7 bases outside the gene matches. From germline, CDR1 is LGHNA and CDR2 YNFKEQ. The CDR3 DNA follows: TGTGCCAGCAGCCAAGATGTTTTAGCGGGAGGTACCTACGAGCAGTACTTC. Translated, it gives CASSQDVLAGGTYEQYF.

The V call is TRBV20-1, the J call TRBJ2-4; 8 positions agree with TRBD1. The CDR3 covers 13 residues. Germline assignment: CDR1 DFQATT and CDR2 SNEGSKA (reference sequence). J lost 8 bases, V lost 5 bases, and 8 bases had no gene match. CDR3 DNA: TGCAGTGCTTACACCGACAGGGGAGACATTCAGTACTTC. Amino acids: CSAYTDRGDIQYF.

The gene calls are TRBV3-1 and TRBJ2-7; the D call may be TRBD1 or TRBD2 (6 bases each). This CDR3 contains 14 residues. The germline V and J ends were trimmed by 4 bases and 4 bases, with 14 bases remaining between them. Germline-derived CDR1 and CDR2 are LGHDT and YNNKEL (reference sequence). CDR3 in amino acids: CASSPPGAVYEQYF. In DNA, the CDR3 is TGTGCCAGCAGCCCCCCGGGGGCGGTGTACGAGCAGTACTTC.

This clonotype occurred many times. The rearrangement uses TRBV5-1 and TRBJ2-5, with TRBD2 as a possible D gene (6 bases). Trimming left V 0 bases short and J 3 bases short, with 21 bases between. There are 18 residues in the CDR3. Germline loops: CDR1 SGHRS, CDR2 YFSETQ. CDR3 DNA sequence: TGCGCCAGCAGCTTGGCCAATCGGAGGGGTTATGGGAAAGAGACCCAGTACTTC. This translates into CASSLANRRGYGKETQYF.

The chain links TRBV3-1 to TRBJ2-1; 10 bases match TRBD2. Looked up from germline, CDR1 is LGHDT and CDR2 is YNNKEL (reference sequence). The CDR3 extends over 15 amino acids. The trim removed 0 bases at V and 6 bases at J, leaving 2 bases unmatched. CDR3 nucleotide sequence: TGTGCCAGCAGCCAAGAGCTAGCGGGAGCCAATGAGCAGTTCTTC. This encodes CASSQELAGANEQFF.

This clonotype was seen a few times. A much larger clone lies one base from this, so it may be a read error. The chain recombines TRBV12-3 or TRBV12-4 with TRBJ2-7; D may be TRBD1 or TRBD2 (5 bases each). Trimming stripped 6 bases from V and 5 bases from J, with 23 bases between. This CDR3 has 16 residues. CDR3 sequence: CASSLRGASAADEQYF. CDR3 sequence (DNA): TGTGCCAGCAGCCTCCGGGGCGCCAGCGCTGCCGACGAGCAGTACTTC.

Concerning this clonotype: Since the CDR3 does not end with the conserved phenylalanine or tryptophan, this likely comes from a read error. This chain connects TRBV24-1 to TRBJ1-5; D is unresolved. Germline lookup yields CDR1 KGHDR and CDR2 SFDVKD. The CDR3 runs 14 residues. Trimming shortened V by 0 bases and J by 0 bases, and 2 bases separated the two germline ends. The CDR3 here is CATSDLDSNQPQHS. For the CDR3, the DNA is TGTGCCACCAGTGATTTGGATAGCAATCAGCCCCAGCATTCT.

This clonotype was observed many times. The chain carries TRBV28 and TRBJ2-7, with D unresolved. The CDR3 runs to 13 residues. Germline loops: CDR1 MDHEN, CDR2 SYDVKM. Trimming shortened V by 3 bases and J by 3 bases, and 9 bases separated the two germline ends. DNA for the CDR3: TGTGCCAGCAGTTTCGGCACCTTCTACGAGCAGTACTTC. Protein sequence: CASSFGTFYEQYF.

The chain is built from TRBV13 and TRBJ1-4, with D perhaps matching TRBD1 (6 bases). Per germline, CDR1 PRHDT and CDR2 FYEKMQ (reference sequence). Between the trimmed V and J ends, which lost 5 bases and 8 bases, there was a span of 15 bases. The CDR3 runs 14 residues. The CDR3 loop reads CASSPGGQGEKLFF. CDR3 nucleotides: TGTGCCAGCAGCCCCGGGGGGCAGGGAGAAAAACTGTTTTTT.

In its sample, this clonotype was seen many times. The CDR3 coding sequence is TGTGCCAGCAGTCCAAGGAGGGGGGGCTCCTACGAGCAGTACTTC. It translates to CASSPRRGGSYEQYF. The chain joins TRBV6-1 to TRBJ2-7; maybe TRBD2 (7 bases). Germline lookup yields CDR1 MNHNS and CDR2 SASEGT. The CDR3 consists of 15 residues. Deletions cut 5 bases from V and 0 bases from J, with 14 bases between.

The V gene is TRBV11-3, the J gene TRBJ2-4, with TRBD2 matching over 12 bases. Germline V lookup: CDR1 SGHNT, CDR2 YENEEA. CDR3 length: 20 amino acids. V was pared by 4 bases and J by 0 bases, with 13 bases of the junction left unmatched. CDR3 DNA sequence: TGTGCCAGCAGCTACTGTCTAGCGGGGGGGAAATTTTTAGCCAAAAACATTCAGTACTTC. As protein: CASSYCLAGGKFLAKNIQYF. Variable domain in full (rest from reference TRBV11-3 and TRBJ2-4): EAGVVQSPRYKIIEKKQPVAFWCNPISGHNTLYWYLQNLGQGPELLIRYENEEAVDDSQLPKDRFSAERLKGVDSTLKIQPAELGDSAVYLCASSYCLAGGKFLAKNIQYFGAGTRLSVL.

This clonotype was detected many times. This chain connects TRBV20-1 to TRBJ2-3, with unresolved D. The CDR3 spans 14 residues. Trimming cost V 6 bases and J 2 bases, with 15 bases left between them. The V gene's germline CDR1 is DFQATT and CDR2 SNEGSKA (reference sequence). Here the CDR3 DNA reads TGCAGTGCCCCTAGGAGCACCACCACAGATACGCAGTATTTT. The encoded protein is CSAPRSTTTDTQYF.

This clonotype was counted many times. This chain's CDR3 is CASRTDRVSPLHF. The CDR3 DNA follows: TGTGCCAGCAGGACGGACCGGGTATCACCCCTCCACTTT. The chain couples TRBV28 to TRBJ1-6, with unresolved D. The germline V gene encodes CDR1 MDHEN and CDR2 SYDVKM. V lost 6 bases and J 10 bases, leaving 13 bases between the germline ends. The length of the CDR3 is 13 residues.

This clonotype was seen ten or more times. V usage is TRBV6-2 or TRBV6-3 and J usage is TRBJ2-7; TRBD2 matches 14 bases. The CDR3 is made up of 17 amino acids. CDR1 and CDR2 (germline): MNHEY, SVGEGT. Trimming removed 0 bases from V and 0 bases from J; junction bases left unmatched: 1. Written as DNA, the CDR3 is TGTGCCAGCAGTTACTCAGGGACTAGCGGGAGCTCCTACGAGCAGTACTTC. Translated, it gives CASSYSGTSGSSYEQYF.